What follows is one TCR beta chain and its context. The junction shows a germline mismatch at one end, possibly a read error. Looked up from germline, CDR1 is SGDLS and CDR2 is YYNGEE. The CDR3 loop spans 16 amino acids. These data belong to a study of blood T cells in healthy people across ages. Together with a sample-barcoded 5' primer, a J-beta primer mix was included in a second PCR lasting about 6 to 11 cycles. Individual samples furnished no less than 2.5 million CDR3-containing paired-end reads apiece. TCRdb re-analysed the 5' RACE reads in MiXCR, keeping a single row per CDR3 protein. The sample gives around 600,000 distinct CDR3 sequences, more than 45% of which show up once; roughly 25% is in the top ten.

Sequenced: blood. The chain joins TRBV9 to TRBJ2-5, with D maybe TRBD1 (6 bases). This receptor was taken from a man aged 80 or over in good health. The CDR3 DNA is TGTGCCAGCAGCCCGTCTCCCGCAGGGGTTAGAGAGACCCGGTACTTC. It codes for CASSPSPAGVRETRYF.